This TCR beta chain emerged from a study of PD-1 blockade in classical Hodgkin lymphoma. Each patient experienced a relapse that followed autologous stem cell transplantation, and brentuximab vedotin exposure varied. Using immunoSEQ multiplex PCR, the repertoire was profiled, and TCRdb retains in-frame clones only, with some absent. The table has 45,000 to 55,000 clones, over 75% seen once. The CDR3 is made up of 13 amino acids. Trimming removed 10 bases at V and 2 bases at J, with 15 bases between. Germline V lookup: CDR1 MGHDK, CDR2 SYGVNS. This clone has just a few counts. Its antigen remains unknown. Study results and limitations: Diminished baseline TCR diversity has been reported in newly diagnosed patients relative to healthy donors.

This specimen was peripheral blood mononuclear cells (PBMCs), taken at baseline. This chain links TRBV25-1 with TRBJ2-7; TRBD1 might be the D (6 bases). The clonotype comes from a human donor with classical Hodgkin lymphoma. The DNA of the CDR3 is TGTGCCAAACACAGGGTTCTAACCTACGAGCAGTACTTC. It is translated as CAKHRVLTYEQYF.